Shown below are 20 T cell receptor beta chains from a single sample sequenced in a study of glioma-infiltrating T cells. TCR alpha and beta CDR3 regions were amplified from RNA using iRepertoire nested multiplex PCR. TCRdb re-called the multiplex PCR reads through MiXCR, storing one row per CDR3 protein. The sample records roughly 100,000 distinct CDR3 sequences, roughly 30% being singletons. Input material: glioma tissue, nonneoplastic brain tissue, or PBMCs (not recorded which). The receptor source for this set is a human donor with low-grade glioma or glioblastoma, undergoing nonglioma brain surgery, or in good health (not recorded which).

Regarding this clonotype: This could be a read error, since a much larger clone is one nucleotide away. The genes are TRBV7-2 and TRBJ2-3; D is possibly TRBD1 (5 bases). From germline, CDR1 is SGHTA and CDR2 FQGNSA. This CDR3 is built from 15 residues. The CDR3 bases are TGTGCCAGCAGCCCGTCTGGGGCCGGTTCGAGTACGCGGTATTTT. Translating gives CASSPSGAGSSTRYF.

At least ten counts were recorded for this clonotype. The J gene is TRBJ1-6, the V gene TRBV10-3; D call uncertain. The CDR3 runs to 14 residues. Trimming removed 7 bases from V and 5 bases from J, with 12 bases in between. Per germline, CDR1 ENHRY and CDR2 SYGVKD. The CDR3 DNA is TGTGCCATCAATCGCGGAGAAGATAATTCACCCCTCCACTTT. Translating gives CAINRGEDNSPLHF.

The chain employs TRBV12-3 or TRBV12-4 and TRBJ1-1; possible D gene TRBD1, 5 bases. The germline V and J ends were trimmed by 3 bases and 8 bases, with 16 bases remaining between them. CDR3 length: 14 residues. The chain's CDR3 is CASSLYSQRDEAFF. Written as DNA, the CDR3 is TGTGCCAGCAGTTTGTACAGCCAAAGGGACGAAGCTTTCTTT.

On this clonotype: A much more abundant neighbour one base away suggests this may be a read error. The chain carries TRBV18 and TRBJ1-2, with 8 bases fitting TRBD1. This CDR3 spans 13 amino acids. With 3 bases clipped from V and 9 bases from J, the junction kept 6 bases outside the gene matches. In germline, CDR1 is KGHSH, CDR2 LQKENI. CDR3 sequence: CASSPGQVSSYTF. The CDR3 region has the DNA TGTGCCAGCTCACCGGGACAGGTATCCAGCTACACCTTC.

This clonotype has just a few counts. V gene TRBV29-1 combines with J gene TRBJ1-1; TRBD1 agrees at 9 bases. The CDR3 contains 13 residues. V was pared by 6 bases and J by 2 bases, with 4 bases of the junction left unmatched. CDR1 and CDR2 (germline): SQVTM, ANQGSEA. The CDR3 DNA follows: TGCAGCGTCGAGGGACAGGGTAACACTGAAGCTTTCTTT. Translating gives CSVEGQGNTEAFF.

Comment on this clonotype: This may stem from a read error, because a much larger clone lies one nucleotide away. V is TRBV6-6 and J is TRBJ2-6; D may be TRBD1 (5 bases). The CDR3 is made up of 14 amino acids. CDR1 and CDR2 from the germline V gene are MNHNY and SVGAGI (reference sequence). This CDR3 is CASSPGSGASVLTF. The CDR3 DNA sequence: TGTGCCAGCAGCCCAGGGTCTGGGGCCAGCGTCCTGACTTTC.

This clonotype came up many times. The chain is built from TRBV4-2 and TRBJ2-3; 10 bases match TRBD2. The CDR3 length is 16 residues. CDR1 LGHNA and CDR2 YNFKEQ come from the germline V gene. V shed 1 base and J 5 bases; nucleotides not matched to a gene: 6. CDR3 DNA sequence: TGTGCCAGCAGCCAAGGATGGAGCGGGGGGGGAGATACGCAGTATTTT. Amino acids: CASSQGWSGGGDTQYF.

Details on this clonotype: Because the CDR3 is missing its conserved closing phenylalanine or tryptophan, this is likely a read error. The chain carries TRBV18 and TRBJ1-2; 7 bases fit TRBD1. From germline, CDR1 is KGHSH and CDR2 LQKENI. This CDR3 comprises 16 residues. V shed 6 bases, J shed 2 bases, and the junction held 12 bases outside the gene matches. CDR3 amino acids: CASSKDRQGTNYGYTL. The CDR3 region has the DNA TGTGCCAGCTCGAAAGACCGACAGGGAACCAACTATGGCTACACCCTC.

The J gene is TRBJ1-5, the V gene TRBV27; D unresolved. Per the germline V gene, CDR1 is MNHEY and CDR2 is SMNVEV (reference sequence). The CDR3 is 15 residues long. The germline V and J ends were trimmed by 6 bases and 4 bases, with 16 bases remaining between them. CDR3 sequence (DNA): TGTGCCAGCAGGTTCGGCAGTGGCACTAATCAGCCCCAGCATTTT. It encodes CASRFGSGTNQPQHF.

This clonotype has just one count. CDR3 in amino acids: CASTQAGPDTQYF. CDR3 bases: TGTGCCAGTACCCAAGCTGGCCCAGATACGCAGTATTTT. J is TRBJ2-3 and V is TRBV19; D gene unclear. This CDR3 region has 13 residues. Trimming left V 7 bases short and J 4 bases short, with 12 bases between. Germline V CDR1 and CDR2: LNHDA, SQIVND (reference sequence).

This clonotype occurred many times. This chain connects TRBV27 to TRBJ1-4; possible D gene TRBD1, 5 bases. Trimming took off 0 bases at V and 6 bases at J, with 8 bases between the two ends. The V gene's germline CDR1 is MNHEY and CDR2 SMNVEV (reference sequence). The CDR3 loop spans 14 amino acids. CDR3 coding DNA: TGTGCCAGCAGTTTATCAGGGGCTCATGAAAAACTGTTTTTT. Translation: CASSLSGAHEKLFF.

The genes are TRBV20-1 and TRBJ1-3; D gene ambiguous. Germline V CDR1 and CDR2: DFQATT, SNEGSKA (reference sequence). V gave up 5 bases and J gave up 0 bases, with 8 bases separating them. The length of the CDR3 is 13 residues. The CDR3 DNA is TGCAGTGCTCAACAGACCTCTGGAAACACCATATATTTT. Translated, it gives CSAQQTSGNTIYF.

In its sample, this clonotype was seen many times. V usage is TRBV6-1 and J usage is TRBJ2-5, with D uncertain. Trimming pared 8 bases from V and 5 bases from J, leaving 15 bases between. Germline CDR1 MNHNS, CDR2 SASEGT. The CDR3 length is 13 residues. CDR3 loop: CASGFPSLETQYF. CDR3 nucleotides: TGTGCCAGCGGGTTTCCTTCGTTGGAGACCCAGTACTTC.

This clonotype was seen many times. V and J are TRBV12-3 or TRBV12-4 and TRBJ2-3, with D maybe TRBD1 (6 bases). V lost 3 bases and J lost 0, with 10 bases in between. The CDR3 totals 15 residues. CDR3 region: CASSFGGVSTDTQYF. The CDR3 bases are TGTGCCAGCAGTTTTGGGGGCGTTAGCACAGATACGCAGTATTTT.

In its sample, this clonotype was seen many times. This chain uses TRBV28 with TRBJ1-5; D is uncertain. The V and J ends lost 6 bases and 0 bases respectively, with 12 bases between them. This CDR3 has 15 residues. Germline-derived CDR1 and CDR2 are MDHEN and SYDVKM. The CDR3 is CASRTLGGSNQPQHF. The DNA for the CDR3 is TGTGCCAGCAGGACCTTAGGAGGTAGCAATCAGCCCCAGCATTTT.

This clonotype has only a few counts. J is TRBJ1-2 and V is TRBV7-6; a weak D match, TRBD1 (5 bases). Trimming took 4 bases from V and 6 from J, leaving 15 bases between them. CDR3 length: 14 amino acids. Per the germline V gene, CDR1 is SGHVS and CDR2 is FNYEAQ. The CDR3 coding sequence is TGTGCCAGCAGCTCTGGGGGGGGTTGGAATGGCTACACCTTC. As protein: CASSSGGGWNGYTF.

This clonotype occurred a few times. The chain has TRBV5-4 and TRBJ2-7; 11 bases line up with TRBD1. Per the germline V gene, CDR1 is SGHNT and CDR2 is YYREEE (reference sequence). The CDR3 totals 15 residues. J lost 1 base, V lost 4 bases, and 4 bases had no gene match. The CDR3 region has the DNA TGTGCCAGCAGCACCGGACAGGGGGCGTCCTACGAGCAGTACTTC. Translated: CASSTGQGASYEQYF.

This clonotype was recorded at least ten times. The V and J genes are TRBV10-3 and TRBJ1-1; TRBD1 might be the D (5 bases). Trimming pared 0 bases from V and 3 bases from J, leaving 8 bases between. The CDR3 totals 14 residues. Germline values: CDR1 ENHRY, CDR2 SYGVKD. The CDR3 region has the DNA TGTGCCATCAGTGAGTCAACAGGAGACACTGAAGCTTTCTTT. Translated: CAISESTGDTEAFF.

This clonotype appeared many times. The V call is TRBV2, the J call TRBJ2-1; 7 bases agree with TRBD2. Germline V gene sequence: CDR1 SNHLY, CDR2 FYNNEI. With 4 bases clipped from V and 6 bases from J, the junction kept 3 bases outside the gene matches. The CDR3 length is 13 residues. The CDR3 region is CASSGASGNEQFF. The DNA of the CDR3 is TGTGCCAGCAGTGGGGCTAGCGGCAATGAGCAGTTCTTC.

This chain links TRBV30 with TRBJ1-5, with D maybe TRBD1 (6 bases). Germline loops: CDR1 GTSNPN, CDR2 SVGIG (reference sequence). V lost 7 bases to trimming and J lost 6 bases, with 16 bases between them. The CDR3 sequence is 13 residues long. CDR3 residues: CAFETGGGQPQHF. The CDR3 DNA reads as TGTGCCTTTGAAACTGGGGGCGGTCAGCCCCAGCATTTT.